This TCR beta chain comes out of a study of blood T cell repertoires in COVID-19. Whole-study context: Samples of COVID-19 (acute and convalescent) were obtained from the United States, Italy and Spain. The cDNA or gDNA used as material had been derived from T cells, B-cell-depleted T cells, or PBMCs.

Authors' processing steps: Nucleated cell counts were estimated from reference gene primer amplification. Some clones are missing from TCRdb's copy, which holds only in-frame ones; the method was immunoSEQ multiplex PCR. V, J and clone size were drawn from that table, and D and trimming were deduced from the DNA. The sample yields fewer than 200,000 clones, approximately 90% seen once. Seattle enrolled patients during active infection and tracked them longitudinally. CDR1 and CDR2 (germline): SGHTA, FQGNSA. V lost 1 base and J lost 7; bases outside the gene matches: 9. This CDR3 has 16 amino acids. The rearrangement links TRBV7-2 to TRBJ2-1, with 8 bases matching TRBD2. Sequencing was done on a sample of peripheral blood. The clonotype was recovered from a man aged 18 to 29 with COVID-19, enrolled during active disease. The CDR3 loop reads CASSLGGSGMGNEQFF. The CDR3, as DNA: TGTGCCAGCAGCTTAGGTGGTAGCGGGATGGGAAATGAGCAGTTCTTC.